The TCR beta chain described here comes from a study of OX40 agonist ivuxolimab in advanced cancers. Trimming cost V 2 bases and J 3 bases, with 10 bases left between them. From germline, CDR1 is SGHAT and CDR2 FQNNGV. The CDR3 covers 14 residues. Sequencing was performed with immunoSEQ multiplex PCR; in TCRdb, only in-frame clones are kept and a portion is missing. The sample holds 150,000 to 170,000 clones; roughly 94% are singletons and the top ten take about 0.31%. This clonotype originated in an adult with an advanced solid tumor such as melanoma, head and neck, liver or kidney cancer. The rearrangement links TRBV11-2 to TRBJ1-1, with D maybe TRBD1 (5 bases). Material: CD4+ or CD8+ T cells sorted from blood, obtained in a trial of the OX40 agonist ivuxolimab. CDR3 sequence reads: CASSLMGGDTEAFF. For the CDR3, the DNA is TGTGCCAGCAGCTTAATGGGGGGTGACACTGAAGCTTTCTTT.